This note documents a single T cell receptor (beta chain) sequence. Antigen unknown. Clones were read by immunoSEQ multiplex PCR, and TCRdb kept only the in-frame ones, dropping some. The sample lists under 6,500 clones, roughly 82% occurring once. Germline loops: CDR1 SGHTA, CDR2 FQGNSA. V gave up 5 bases and J gave up 15 bases, with 14 bases separating them. The CDR3 is made up of 11 amino acids. The data are from a study of chemoradiotherapy in HPV16-positive cancers. Study-level background: Candidate HPV-specific T-cell clones and common TCR motifs came from functional assays in a couple of HPV16-positive patients.

Study-level findings and limits: HPV-responsive T-cell expansion during chemoradiotherapy was linked to improved recurrence-free survival in HPV16-positive patients. Candidate HPV-specific clones and E7-related TCR motifs grew in tumor during treatment. HPV-specific T cells were functionally defined from only a couple of HPV16-positive patients.

The chain combines TRBV7-2 with TRBJ2-1; perhaps TRBD2 as D (5 bases). This TCR was recovered from a human donor with HPV-associated anogenital cancer. The material was tumor tissue, obtained from a patient who underwent chemoradiotherapy. As DNA, the CDR3 is TGTGCCAGCAGCCCCGGGGTAGTGGCGTTCTTC. Translation: CASSPGVVAFF.